Listed below are T cell receptor beta chains from one sample, sequenced in a study of blood T cell repertoires in COVID-19. Method: immunoSEQ multiplex PCR; TCRdb's copy keeps in-frame clones and lacks some. The sample carries approximately 270,000 clones, about nine tenths recorded once. The sequenced sample was PBMCs or T cells enriched from blood (not recorded which). These TCRs come from a woman aged 55-69 years who had recovered from COVID-19. CDR3s include the opening cysteine and the closing phenylalanine or tryptophan. The D gene is left open where the match is weak.

TRBV7-9	.	TRBJ1-2	TGTGCCAGCAGCTTTCACGGTAACTATGGCTACACCTTC	CASSFHGNYGYTF
TRBV5-1	.	TRBJ1-2	TGCGCCAGCAGCTCCGGACAGCGTTCTAACTATGGCTACACCTTC	CASSSGQRSNYGYTF
TRBV4-1	.	TRBJ1-1	TGCGCCAGCAGCCAAGTTACAGTGAACACTGAAGCTTTCTTT	CASSQVTVNTEAFF
TRBV7-9	.	TRBJ2-1	TGTGCCAGCAGCCCCCCGAGCGGGCAAAGATTTGAGCAGTTCTTC	CASSPPSGQRFEQFF
TRBV6-6	TRBD1	TRBJ2-7	TGTGCCAGCAGCTTGGGACAGAGCTCCTACGAGCAGTACTTC	CASSLGQSSYEQYF
TRBV6-4	TRBD1	TRBJ1-6	TGTGCCAGCAGAGCGACAGGGGGCTCCTATAATTCACCCCTCCACTTT	CASRATGGSYNSPLHF
TRBV9	.	TRBJ1-4	TGTGCCAGCAGCAGGGGAAATGAAAAACTGTTTTTT	CASSRGNEKLFF
TRBV5-1	TRBD1	TRBJ2-7	TGCGCCAGCAGCGTGGGGACAGGGGGCACCTACGAGCAGTACTTC	CASSVGTGGTYEQYF
TRBV7-9	TRBD2	TRBJ2-5	TGTGCCAGCAGCACTAGCGGGGGGAGGCAAGAGACCCAGTACTTC	CASSTSGGRQETQYF
TRBV3-1/TRBV3-2	TRBD1	TRBJ1-5	TGTGCCAGCAGCCACACCACAGGGGTCGGCAATCAGCCCCAGCATTTT	CASSHTTGVGNQPQHF
TRBV28	.	TRBJ1-4	TGTGCCAGCAGTTTAACCTTCGGGCGGGCTAATGAAAAACTGTTTTTT	CASSLTFGRANEKLFF
TRBV11-2	.	TRBJ2-7	TGTGCCAGCAGCTTAGTAACTTTTTTATCCTACGAGCAGTACTTC	CASSLVTFLSYEQYF
TRBV2	.	TRBJ2-2	TGTGCCAGCAGTGTAGGGTTGCAGCGGACCGGGGAGCTGTTTTTT	CASSVGLQRTGELFF
TRBV5-4	TRBD2	TRBJ2-1	TGTGCCAGCAGGCTTATAGGCGGGAGATCCTACAATGAGCAGTTCTTC	CASRLIGGRSYNEQFF
TRBV9	TRBD1	TRBJ1-2	TGTGCCAGCAGCGTGGGTATAGGACAGGATCACTATGGCTACACCTTC	CASSVGIGQDHYGYTF
TRBV4-1	TRBD1	TRBJ2-7	TGCGCCAGCAGCCAAGACAGGGGGACCTACGAGCAGTACTTC	CASSQDRGTYEQYF
TRBV10-3	.	TRBJ1-5	TGTGCCATCAGTGAAAACAGGGACCAGCCCCAGCATTTT	CAISENRDQPQHF
TRBV10-3	TRBD2	TRBJ2-1	TGTGCCATCAGTGAGTCGAGGTCTAGCGGCTCCTACAATGAGCAGTTCTTC	CAISESRSSGSYNEQFF
TRBV5-8	.	TRBJ2-5	TGTGCCAGCAGCCGGAGGGGGCTAAACAATCCTCAAGAGACCCAGTACTTC	CASSRRGLNNPQETQYF
TRBV5-1	.	TRBJ2-5	TGCGCCAGCAGCTTAAGACAGCGAGAGACCCAGTACTTC	CASSLRQRETQYF
TRBV6-2/TRBV6-3	.	TRBJ1-5	TGTGCCAGCAGTTACTCTCCGTATGTAGCCCCAGAGCATTTT	CASSYSPYVAPEHF
TRBV20-1	TRBD1	TRBJ2-5	TGCAGTGCTAGTAGGGGGCCAGTGGGAGAGACCCAGTACTTC	CSASRGPVGETQYF
TRBV7-3	TRBD2	TRBJ2-3	TGTGCCAGCAGTGGACTAGCGGGAGCCACAGATACGCAGTATTTT	CASSGLAGATDTQYF
TRBV19	.	TRBJ2-7	TGTGCCAGTAGTATAGTCTCGACCCTAGGTTACTACGAGCAGTACTTC	CASSIVSTLGYYEQYF
TRBV7-6	TRBD1	TRBJ1-4	TGTGCCAGCAGCCTTACACAGGGGGCGCGGTCCGAAAAACTGTTTTTT	CASSLTQGARSEKLFF
TRBV5-1	TRBD1	TRBJ1-1	TGCGCCAGCAGCCTGGGACAGGGATACACTGAAGCTTTCTTT	CASSLGQGYTEAFF
TRBV10-1	.	TRBJ2-5	TGCGCCAGCAGTAGCGGGTGGATCCAAGAGACCCAGTACTTC	CASSSGWIQETQYF
TRBV10-1	.	TRBJ2-7	TGCGCCAGCAGTGAACAGCGGCCGCCCTACGAGCAGTACTTC	CASSEQRPPYEQYF